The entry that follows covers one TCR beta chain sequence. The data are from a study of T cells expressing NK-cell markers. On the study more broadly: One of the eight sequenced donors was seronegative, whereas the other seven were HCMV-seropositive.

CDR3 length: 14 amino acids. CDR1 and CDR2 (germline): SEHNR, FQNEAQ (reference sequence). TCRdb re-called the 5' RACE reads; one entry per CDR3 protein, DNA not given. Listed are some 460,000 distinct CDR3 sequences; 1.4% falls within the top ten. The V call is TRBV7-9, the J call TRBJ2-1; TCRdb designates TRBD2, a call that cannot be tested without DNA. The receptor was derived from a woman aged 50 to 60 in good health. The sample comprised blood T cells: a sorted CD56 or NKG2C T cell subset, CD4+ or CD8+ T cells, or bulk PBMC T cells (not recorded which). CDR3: CASSTSGSWNEQFF.